This record looks at one T cell receptor (beta chain) sequence and its context. What antigen it recognizes has not been identified. No clone much larger than this one lies a single base away; base qualities are absent. The data derive from a study of molecular identifiers for immune sequencing clone quantification (dated by TCRdb to 2016 to 2019). Broadly, across the study: In a replicate experiment, RNA from roughly 20,000 or 100,000 naive CD8 T cells was split into five aliquots, four of which were sequenced. This methods study benchmarked molecular-identifier clustering-based TCR repertoire sequencing (MIDCIRS) and TCR RNA copy counting, using CD8 T cells to do so. Findings and caveats that apply to the study as a whole: Highly expanded clone sizes could be underestimated if identical TCR molecules share a barcode. Modeling gave approximately 3 recovered TCR RNA copies per cell versus approximately 9 by digital PCR, implying approximately 32% capture efficiency. In CMV-specific effector cells, over 99% of molecules were held by clones above 20 RNA copies, whereas under 1% of molecules were held by such clones in naive cells. Even against a background of about 960,000 naive CD8 T cells, spiked-in Jurkat TCR RNA amounting to a single cell's worth was reported to be detectable. The naive libraries included spiked-in Jurkat TCR RNA (10 copies' worth), and this Jurkat TCR RNA is not part of the donor repertoire. Without barcode sub-clustering, chimeric consensus sequences inflated TCR diversity; chimeras reached as high as 47%.

The germline V gene (reference sequence) provides CDR1 LGHDT and CDR2 YNNKEL. The CDR3, from cysteine to phenylalanine, totals 18 residues. The read is trimmed to its CDR3 DNA, 54 bases read in frame from base 1. V has 0 bases trimmed and J has 5 bases trimmed; junction bases matching no gene number 12. The receptor library was made with PCR. The instrument was an Illumina HiSeq 4000. Preparation of bulk TCR libraries followed a previously described approach, with the TCR primers listed in Table S5. Total RNA was purified with the Qiagen AllPrep DNA/RNA kit. Before analysis, reads from multiple sequencing runs of one library were combined. The original methods were these. Reads were retained only if the reads had an exact TCR constant sequence, and the retained reads were trimmed to 150 nt and grouped according to their 12-nt molecular barcodes. Reads within each barcode group were sub-clustered using a 15% Levenshtein threshold, and quality-weighted consensus sequences were constructed for each RNA molecule. Non-functional sequences were filtered out, along with any lower-count sequence sitting one edit away from another sequence. Based on a fit of two negative binomial distributions, barcode sub-clusters having less than 20% of the maximum read count were discarded. TCRdb ran its own pipeline on the public reads, namely fastp trimming at Q25 and MiXCR clone calling, and kept in-frame beta chains. Under each unique CDR3 protein, matching rows form one entry showing the most common genes and DNA. TCRdb's processing, not the authors' own work, is the source of the V and J calls. The sample contains roughly 65,000 distinct CDR3 sequences, roughly 17% of them found a single time. Roughly 1.5% of the sample goes to the ten largest clones.

Libraries of naive CD8 T cells were built from anywhere between about 17,000 and 1,000,000 sorted cells, with 10%, 30% or 50% of the purified RNA used. On a BD FACSAria II, naive CD8 T cells were FACS-sorted as CD8+CD4-CCR7+CD45RA+ and collected into RLT Plus buffer. To test detection sensitivity, Jurkat RNA equivalent to roughly nine TCR copies was spiked into samples of about 18,000-1,000,000 naive CD8 T cells. Enrichment of CD8 T cells was done with RosetteSep CD8+ T Cell Enrichment Cocktail plus Ficoll-Paque, and ACK red cell lysis came afterward. Input material: naive CD8+ T cells from blood, with Jurkat cell RNA spiked in. In light of the paper, this sample's cell subset or site label describes: FACS-sorted CD8+CD4-CCR7+CD45RA+ naive T cells. The origin of this receptor is a human donor in good health. Some libraries in this study had Jurkat cell RNA spiked in. In this chain, TRBV3-1 is recombined with TRBJ2-3; 9 central bases correspond to TRBD2. The nucleotides read TGTGCCAGCAGCCAAGACTCGCCTTCAGCGGGAGGAGGAGATACGCAGTATTTT. Its translation reads: CASSQDSPSAGGGDTQYF.